This entry concerns a single T cell receptor (beta chain). Per germline, CDR1 GTSNPN and CDR2 SVGIG (reference sequence). The CDR3 runs to 16 residues. Trimming at V came to 2 bases and at J to 7 bases, leaving 8 bases not matched to a gene. This sample was included in a study of blood T cell repertoires in COVID-19. The wider study: The analysed material was cDNA or gDNA that came from T cells, B-cell-depleted T cells, or PBMCs.

Repertoires were generated with immunoSEQ multiplex PCR, while TCRdb's copy carries only in-frame clones and drops some. The data show 120,000 or so clones, with 75% to 85% seen just once and 3.5% to 4.5% held by the top ten. The sequence was obtained from a woman aged 50 to 65 with acute or convalescent COVID-19. The chain employs TRBV30 and TRBJ2-1; 13 bases are shared with TRBD2. Material for sequencing was peripheral blood. CDR3 sequence reads: CAWSRKGLAGSNEQFF. DNA for the CDR3: TGTGCCTGGAGTCGTAAGGGACTAGCGGGATCTAATGAGCAGTTCTTC.